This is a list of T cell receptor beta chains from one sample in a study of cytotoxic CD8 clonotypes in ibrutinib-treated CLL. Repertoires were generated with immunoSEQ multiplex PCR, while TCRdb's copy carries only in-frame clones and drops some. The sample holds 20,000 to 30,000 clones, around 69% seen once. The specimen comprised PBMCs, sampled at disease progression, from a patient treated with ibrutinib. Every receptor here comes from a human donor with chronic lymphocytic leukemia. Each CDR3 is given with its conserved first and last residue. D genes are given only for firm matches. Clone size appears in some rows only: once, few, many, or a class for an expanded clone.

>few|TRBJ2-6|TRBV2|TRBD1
TGTGCCAGCAGTGGGACAGGGGCCGGGGCCAACGTCCTGACTTTC
CASSGTGAGANVLTF
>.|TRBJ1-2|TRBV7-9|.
TGTGCCAGCAGCTTAGGGGACCCCCTCCGAGGCTACACCTTC
CASSLGDPLRGYTF
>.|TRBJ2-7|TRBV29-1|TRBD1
TGCAGCGTGGAAACAGGGGGCTACAACGAGCAGTACTTC
CSVETGGYNEQYF
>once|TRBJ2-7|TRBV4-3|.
TGCGCCAGCAGCCCAGGCATCTCCTACGAGCAGTACTTC
CASSPGISYEQYF
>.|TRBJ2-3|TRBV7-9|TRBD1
TGTGCCAGCAGCCCAGGGGGACAGGGGTGGGCAGATACGCAGTATTTT
CASSPGGQGWADTQYF
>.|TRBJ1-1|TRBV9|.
TGTGCCAGCAGCGTAGCACAGGACACTGAAGCTTTCTTT
CASSVAQDTEAFF
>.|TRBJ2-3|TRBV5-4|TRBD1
TGTGCCAGCAGAGGGGACAGAGGGCCAGATACGCAGTATTTT
CASRGDRGPDTQYF
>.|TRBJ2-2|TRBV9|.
TGTGCCAGCAGCGTAGAAGGGGGGTCGAACACCGGGGAGCTGTTTTTT
CASSVEGGSNTGELFF
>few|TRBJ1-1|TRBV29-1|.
TGCAGCGTTTGGTCCGGTGAAGCTTTCTTT
CSVWSGEAFF
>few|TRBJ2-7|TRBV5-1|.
TGCGCCAGCAGCGGAAGGACCGAGTCCTACGAGCAGTACTTC
CASSGRTESYEQYF
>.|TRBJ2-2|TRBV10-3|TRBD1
TGTGCCATCAGTGAGGGGACAGGAAACACCGGGGAGCTGTTTTTT
CAISEGTGNTGELFF
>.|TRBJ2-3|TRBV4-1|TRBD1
TGCGCCAGCAGCCACTCCGGGACAGGGGGTATCACAGATACGCAGTATTTT
CASSHSGTGGITDTQYF
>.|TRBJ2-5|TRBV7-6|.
TGTGCCAGCAGCTTAGCGTTAGGTGTCGATCAGGGCTTATCGGTGGAGACCCAGTACTTC
CASSLALGVDQGLSVETQYF
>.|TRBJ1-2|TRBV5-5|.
TGTGCCAGCAGCCAAACACTTTCCTATGGCTACACCTTC
CASSQTLSYGYTF
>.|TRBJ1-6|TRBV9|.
TGTGCCAGCAGCGCCATGGGAAATTCACCCCTCCACTTT
CASSAMGNSPLHF
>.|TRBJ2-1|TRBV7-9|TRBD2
TGTGCCAGCACCACCTCCGACAGCGGGGCGTTCTACAATGAGCAGTTCTTC
CASTTSDSGAFYNEQFF
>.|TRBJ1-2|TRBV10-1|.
TGCGCCGGGGGGGCTAGGGCGGCAAACCCGTATGGCTACACCTTC
CAGGARAANPYGYTF
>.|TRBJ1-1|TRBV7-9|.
TGTGCCAGCAGCTTAGTGGTGAACACTGAAGCTTTCTTT
CASSLVVNTEAFF
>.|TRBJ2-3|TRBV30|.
TGTGCCTGGAGTGTATGGGGGACAACTAGCACAGATACGCAGTATTTT
CAWSVWGTTSTDTQYF
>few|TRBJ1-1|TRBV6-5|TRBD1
TGTGCCAGCAGTTACCTAACGACAGGGGGCACTGAAGCTTTCTTT
CASSYLTTGGTEAFF
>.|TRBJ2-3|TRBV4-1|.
TGCGCCAGCAGCCAAGTTGGTCTGAATACGCAGTATTTT
CASSQVGLNTQYF
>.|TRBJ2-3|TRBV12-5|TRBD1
TGTGCTAGTGGTTTGCTCGGACAGGGGGCCACAGATACGCAGTATTTT
CASGLLGQGATDTQYF
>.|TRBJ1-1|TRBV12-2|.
TGTGCAAGTCGGACGCAGGGGCCCAACACTGAAGCTTTCTTT
CASRTQGPNTEAFF
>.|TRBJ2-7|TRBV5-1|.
TGCGCCAGCAGCGTCGACTCCTTCTCCTACGAGCAGTACTTC
CASSVDSFSYEQYF
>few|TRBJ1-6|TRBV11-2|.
TGTGCCAGCAGCCCCACTAATTCACCCCTCCACTTT
CASSPTNSPLHF
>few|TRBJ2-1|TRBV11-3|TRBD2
TGTGCCACCACAGCCCCTAGCGGAAACCTCAATGAGCAGTTCTTC
CATTAPSGNLNEQFF
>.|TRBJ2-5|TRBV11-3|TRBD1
TGTGCCAGCAGCCCGGGACAGGGGGGCTTAGAGACCCAGTACTTC
CASSPGQGGLETQYF
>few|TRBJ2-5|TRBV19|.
TGTGCCGTACAGAGTGGAGAGACCCAGTACTTC
CAVQSGETQYF
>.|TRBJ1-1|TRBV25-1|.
TGTGCCAGCAGTGAATCAGGTGAAACTGAAGCTTTCTTT
CASSESGETEAFF
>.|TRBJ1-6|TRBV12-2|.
TGTGCAAGTCGCTTAGCGGAAACCGGAGGACAGGCTGAAAATTCACCCCTCCACTTT
CASRLAETGGQAENSPLHF
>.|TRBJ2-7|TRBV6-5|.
TGTGCCAGCAGTTACTCGGACGGCTACTACGAGCAGTACTTC
CASSYSDGYYEQYF
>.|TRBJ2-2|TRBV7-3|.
TGTGCCAGCAGCCCCTTAGGGGGCGGGGAGCTGTTTTTT
CASSPLGGGELFF
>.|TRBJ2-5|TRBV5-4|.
TGTGCCAGCAGCCCGGGGGGCGGCCAAGAGACCCAGTACTTC
CASSPGGGQETQYF
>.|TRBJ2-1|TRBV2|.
TGTGCCAGCAGTGAAGTAACTAGCTTCAGTGAGCAGTTCTTC
CASSEVTSFSEQFF
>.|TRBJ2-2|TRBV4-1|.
TGCGCCAGCAGCGGTGCGGGGGCCTGGGGCGGGGAGCTGTTTTTT
CASSGAGAWGGELFF
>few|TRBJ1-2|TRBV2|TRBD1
TGTGCCAGCAGTGATAGCGACAGGGGGCGGGTAAATGGCTACACCTTC
CASSDSDRGRVNGYTF